This T cell receptor (beta chain) came from a study of blood T cell repertoires in COVID-19. For the study at large: Acute and convalescent COVID-19 specimens originated in the United States, Italy and Spain. T cells, B-cell-depleted T cells, or PBMCs provided the cDNA or gDNA that served as material.

Some clones are missing from TCRdb's copy, which holds only in-frame ones; the method was immunoSEQ multiplex PCR. Here the sample spans approximately 70,000 clones, approximately 88% being singletons. In germline, CDR1 is LNHNV, CDR2 YYDKDF (reference sequence). The CDR3 sequence is 16 residues long. The V and J ends lost 5 bases and 0 bases, in that order; junction bases with no gene match: 7. The sample comprised peripheral blood. This rearrangement joins TRBV15 to TRBJ2-4, with TRBD1 matching over 7 bases. The receptor comes from a woman aged 70-85 years with acute or convalescent COVID-19. CDR3 DNA sequence: TGTGCCACCAGCCGGGTTACAGGGGTAGCCAAAAACATTCAGTACTTC. Its protein product is CATSRVTGVAKNIQYF.